The 20 T cell receptor beta chains below come from one sample, sequenced in a study of control samples from healthy donors and cancer patients. Method: immunoSEQ multiplex PCR; TCRdb's copy keeps in-frame clones and lacks some. This sample has approximately 150,000 clones, with more than 80% found just once. The sample comprised blood. The receptor set was obtained from a man between 18 and 29 years old in good health.

The V and J genes are TRBV6-2 or TRBV6-3 and TRBJ1-2; the match to TRBD1 covers 7 bases. The CDR3 sequence is 11 residues long. V was clipped by 2 bases and J by 14 bases; unmatched bases: 5. Germline V gene lookup returns CDR1 MNHEY and CDR2 SVGEGT. CDR3: CASSYGTDLTF. For the CDR3, the DNA is TGTGCCAGCAGTTACGGGACAGACCTAACCTTC.

This chain links TRBV11-2 with TRBJ2-6, with D maybe TRBD1 (6 bases). Trimming left V 6 bases short and J 0 bases short, with 18 bases between. This CDR3 is built from 18 residues. Germline CDR1 reads SGHAT; CDR2 reads FQNNGV. This CDR3 reads CASRRIRQESSGANVLTF. The CDR3 nucleotides read TGTGCCAGCAGGCGCATCCGACAGGAGAGCTCTGGGGCCAACGTCCTGACTTTC.

The rearrangement joins TRBV4-1 to TRBJ1-2, with 9 bases aligning to TRBD1. Germline V gene sequence: CDR1 MGHRA, CDR2 YSYEKL. The CDR3 is made up of 15 amino acids. V was clipped by 1 base and J by 8 bases; unmatched bases: 8. This CDR3 reads CASSQVGADRGGYTF. For the CDR3, the DNA is TGCGCCAGCAGCCAAGTCGGCGCGGACAGGGGCGGCTACACCTTC.

V and J are TRBV3-1 (or the pseudogene TRBV3-2) and TRBJ1-3, with 8 bases lining up with TRBD1. Looked up from germline, CDR1 is LGHDT and CDR2 is YNNKEL (reference sequence). The CDR3 covers 15 residues. V lost 4 bases and J lost 0; bases outside the gene matches: 2. The CDR3 DNA sequence: TGTGCCAGCAGCCTAACAGGGGGCTCTGGAAACACCATATATTTT. Residues: CASSLTGGSGNTIYF.

V usage is TRBV7-2 and J usage is TRBJ2-3; 8 nucleotides align to TRBD2. Germline V CDR1 and CDR2: SGHTA, FQGNSA. The CDR3 spans 16 residues. The J segment lost 4 bases and the V segment lost 1 base, leaving 7 bases of the junction unmatched. The CDR3 sequence: CASSLVVGGAPDTQYF. The CDR3 DNA reads as TGTGCCAGCAGCTTAGTGGTCGGGGGGGCCCCAGATACGCAGTATTTT.

The rearrangement uses TRBV7-2 and TRBJ1-2; D not resolved. V dropped 1 base and J dropped 4 bases, with 10 bases sitting between them. Germline CDR1 reads SGHTA; CDR2 reads FQGNSA. The CDR3 contains 14 residues. The CDR3 nucleotides read TGTGCCAGCAGCTTAGTACGGAATCTCTATGGCTACACCTTC. This translates into CASSLVRNLYGYTF.

This clone has just one count. This sequence joins TRBV7-9 and TRBJ1-2, with D unclear. With 2 bases removed from V and 4 bases from J, the gap between germline ends came to 14 bases. This CDR3 contains 15 residues. The germline V gene has CDR1 SEHNR and CDR2 FQNEAQ (reference sequence). This CDR3 reads CASSLSRIEGYGYTF. CDR3 nucleotide sequence: TGTGCCAGCAGCTTATCACGGATAGAGGGCTATGGCTACACCTTC.

The CDR3 nucleotides are TGTGCCAGCAGCGGGCGCGGTTCTGGAAACACCATATATTTT. This encodes CASSGRGSGNTIYF. The chain joins TRBV3-1 (or the pseudogene TRBV3-2) to TRBJ1-3; D unresolved. Deletions cut 5 bases from V and 1 base from J, with 9 bases between. The CDR3 is 14 residues long. From germline, CDR1 is LGHDT and CDR2 YNNKEL (reference sequence).

The chain combines TRBV27 with TRBJ1-1; the D gene is possibly TRBD1 (6 bases). V gave up 5 bases and J gave up 0 bases, with 10 bases separating them. Germline V gene data show CDR1 as MNHEY and CDR2 as SMNVEV (reference sequence). The CDR3 has 14 amino acids. CDR3 sequence reads: CASSPRQVNTEAFF. For the CDR3, the DNA is TGTGCCAGCAGTCCGCGACAGGTGAACACTGAAGCTTTCTTT.

The chain employs TRBV19 and TRBJ2-3; weak D call: TRBD2 (6 bases). The germline gives CDR1 LNHDA, CDR2 SQIVND (reference sequence). CDR3 length equals 13 residues. V gave up 7 bases and J gave up 6 bases, with 14 bases separating them. The CDR3 protein is CASTNGGMDTQYF. CDR3 bases: TGTGCCAGTACCAATGGGGGGATGGATACGCAGTATTTT.

The J gene is TRBJ2-6, the V gene TRBV7-2; D unclear. V lost 8 bases and J lost 0, with 20 bases in between. CDR1 is SGHTA and CDR2 is FQGNSA in the germline V gene. The CDR3 extends over 18 amino acids. Here the CDR3 DNA reads TGTGCCAGCTTGCCTGGAAGCTTTTTAATCTCTGGGGCCAACGTCCTGACTTTC. Protein sequence: CASLPGSFLISGANVLTF.

The genes are TRBV11-2 and TRBJ2-7, with D perhaps TRBD2 (5 bases). The CDR3 runs 12 residues. Deletions cut 5 bases from V and 7 bases from J, with 12 bases between. Germline V CDR1 and CDR2: SGHAT, FQNNGV. The CDR3 loop is CASSLGEWEQYF. DNA for the CDR3: TGTGCCAGCAGCCTCGGGGAGTGGGAGCAGTACTTC.

V gene TRBV5-6 combines with J gene TRBJ1-1, with 7 bases aligning to TRBD1. From germline, CDR1 is SGHDT and CDR2 YYEEEE. CDR3 size: 14 residues. With V trimmed by 2 bases and J by 1 base, 2 bases remained unmatched. CDR3 sequence reads: CASSFAGGNTEAFF. The CDR3 DNA reads as TGTGCCAGCAGCTTCGCAGGGGGGAACACTGAAGCTTTCTTT.

This clone appeared a single time. V usage is TRBV4-2 and J usage is TRBJ1-2; D possibly corresponds to TRBD1 (6 bases). The CDR3 has 16 amino acids. Deletions cut 1 base from V and 8 bases from J, with 20 bases between. Per germline, CDR1 LGHNA and CDR2 YNFKEQ. CDR3 residues: CASSQGLLGGPRGYTF. The CDR3 DNA reads TGTGCCAGCAGCCAAGGGCTTTTGGGGGGGCCAAGGGGCTACACCTTC.

The genes are TRBV7-2 and TRBJ2-7; the D gene could be TRBD1 or TRBD2 (5 bases each). Germline V gene data show CDR1 as SGHTA and CDR2 as FQGNSA. This CDR3 region has 14 residues. The V gene lost 0 bases and the J gene lost 4 bases, with 10 bases spanning the gap. The CDR3 bases are TGTGCCAGCAGCTTAGCGGGACCTACTTACGAGCAGTACTTC. Translated, it gives CASSLAGPTYEQYF.

V is TRBV6-1 and J is TRBJ2-2, with 10 bases that match TRBD2. Germline V CDR1 and CDR2: MNHNS, SASEGT. J was trimmed by 3 bases and V by 2 bases; bases with no gene match: 3. The CDR3 has 16 residues. The CDR3 DNA reads TGTGCCAGCAGTGAATTCCTAGCGGGGGACACCGGGGAGCTGTTTTTT. Its protein is CASSEFLAGDTGELFF.

CDR3 sequence: CASSESRNPTNEKLFF. As DNA, the CDR3 is TGCGCCAGCAGTGAGTCCCGGAATCCAACTAATGAAAAACTGTTTTTT. The chain combines TRBV10-1 with TRBJ1-4; D is unresolved. V was trimmed by 0 bases and J by 0 bases, leaving 8 bases between them. This CDR3 region has 16 residues. The V gene's germline CDR1 is WNHNN and CDR2 SYGVQD (reference sequence).

The chain uses TRBV28 and TRBJ2-1, with TRBD2 matching over 10 bases. V trimming: 5 bases; J trimming: 7 bases; junction bases outside the gene matches: 11. This CDR3 spans 16 amino acids. Germline V gene lookup returns CDR1 MDHEN and CDR2 SYDVKM. Here the CDR3 DNA reads TGTGCCAGCAGTATGGTTAGCGGGGGGCTATTGAATGAGCAGTTCTTC. This sequence encodes CASSMVSGGLLNEQFF.

This chain joins TRBV4-2 and TRBJ1-2, with a possible D match to TRBD1 (6 bases). Trimming removed 4 bases at V and 3 bases at J, with 21 bases between. Germline loops: CDR1 LGHNA, CDR2 YNFKEQ. The length of the CDR3 is 17 residues. CDR3: CASSPHPPQQGDYGYTF. DNA for the CDR3: TGTGCCAGCAGCCCACACCCCCCTCAACAGGGCGACTATGGCTACACCTTC.

The genes are TRBV6-5 and TRBJ2-5, with TRBD2 matching over 8 bases. The CDR3 is 14 residues long. The V gene end was trimmed by 2 bases and the J gene end by 3 bases; junction bases not matched to a gene: 2. Germline CDR1 is MNHEY and CDR2 is SVGAGI. The CDR3 reads CASSYHGGEETQYF. CDR3 sequence (DNA): TGTGCCAGCAGTTACCACGGGGGGGAAGAGACCCAGTACTTC.